The T cell receptor beta chain under discussion was sequenced for a study of blood T cell repertoires in COVID-19. Study overall: COVID-19 samples from acute and convalescent phases originated in the United States, Italy and Spain.

Produced via immunoSEQ multiplex PCR; TCRdb's table is partial and in-frame only. This table holds around 59,000 clones, 80% to 90% found once. From germline, CDR1 is WNHNN and CDR2 SYGVQD (reference sequence). The CDR3 sequence is 13 residues long. J was trimmed by 2 bases and V by 6 bases; bases with no gene match: 3. Sequenced sample: peripheral blood. The sequence was collected from a man in his 60s with acute or convalescent COVID-19. V usage is TRBV10-1 and J usage is TRBJ2-5; 7 bases map to TRBD1. Written as DNA, the CDR3 is TGCGCCAGCAGCATGACAGGGCAAGAGACCCAGTACTTC. This sequence encodes CASSMTGQETQYF.